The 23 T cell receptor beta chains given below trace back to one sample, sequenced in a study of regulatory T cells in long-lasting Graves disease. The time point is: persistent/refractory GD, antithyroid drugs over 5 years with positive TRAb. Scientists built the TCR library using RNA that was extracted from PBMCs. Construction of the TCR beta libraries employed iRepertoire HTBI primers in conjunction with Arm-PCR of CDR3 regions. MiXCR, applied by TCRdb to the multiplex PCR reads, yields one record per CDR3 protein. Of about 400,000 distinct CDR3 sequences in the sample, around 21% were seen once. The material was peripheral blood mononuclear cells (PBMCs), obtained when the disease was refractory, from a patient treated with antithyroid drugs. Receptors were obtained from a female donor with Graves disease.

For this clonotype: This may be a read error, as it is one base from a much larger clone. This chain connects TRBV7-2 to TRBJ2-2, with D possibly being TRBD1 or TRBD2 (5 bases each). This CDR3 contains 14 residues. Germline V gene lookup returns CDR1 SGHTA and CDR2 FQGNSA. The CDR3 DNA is TGTGCCAACAGCTCCGGGTTGGGGGCCGGGGAGCTGTTTTTT. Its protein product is CANSSGLGAGELFF. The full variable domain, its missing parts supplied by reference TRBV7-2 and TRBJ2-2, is GAGVSQSPSNKVTEKGKDVELRCDPISGHTALYWYRQSLGQGLEFLIYFQGNSAPDKSGLPSDRFSAERTGGSVSTLTIQRTQQEDSAVYLCANSSGLGAGELFFGEGSRLTVL.

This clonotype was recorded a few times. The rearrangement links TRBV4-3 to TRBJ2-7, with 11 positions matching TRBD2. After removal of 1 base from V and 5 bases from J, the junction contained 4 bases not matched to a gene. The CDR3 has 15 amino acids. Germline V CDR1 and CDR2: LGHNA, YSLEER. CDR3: CASSQGLAGSNEQYF. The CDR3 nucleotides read TGCGCCAGCAGCCAAGGACTAGCGGGGAGCAACGAGCAGTACTTC.

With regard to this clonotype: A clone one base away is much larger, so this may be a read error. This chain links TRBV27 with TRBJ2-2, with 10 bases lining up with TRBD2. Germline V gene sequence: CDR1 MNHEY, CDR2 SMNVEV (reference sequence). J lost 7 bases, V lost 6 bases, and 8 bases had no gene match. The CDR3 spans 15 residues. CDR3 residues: CASRTGTSADGELFF. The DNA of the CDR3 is TGTGCCAGCAGAACCGGGACTAGCGCAGACGGGGAGCTGTTTTTT.

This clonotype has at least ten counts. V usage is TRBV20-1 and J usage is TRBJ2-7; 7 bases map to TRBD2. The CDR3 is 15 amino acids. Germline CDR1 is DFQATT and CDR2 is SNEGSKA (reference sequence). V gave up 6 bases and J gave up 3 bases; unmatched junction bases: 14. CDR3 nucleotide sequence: TGCAGTGCGCACCTTTTGGGGGGAGGGCTCTACGAGCAGTACTTC. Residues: CSAHLLGGGLYEQYF.

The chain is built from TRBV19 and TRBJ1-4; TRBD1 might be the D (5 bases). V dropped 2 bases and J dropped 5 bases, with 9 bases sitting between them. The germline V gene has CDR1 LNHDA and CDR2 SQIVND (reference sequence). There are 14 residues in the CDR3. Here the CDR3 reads CASSIRDRNEKLFF. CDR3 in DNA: TGTGCCAGTAGTATACGAGACAGAAATGAAAAACTGTTTTTT.

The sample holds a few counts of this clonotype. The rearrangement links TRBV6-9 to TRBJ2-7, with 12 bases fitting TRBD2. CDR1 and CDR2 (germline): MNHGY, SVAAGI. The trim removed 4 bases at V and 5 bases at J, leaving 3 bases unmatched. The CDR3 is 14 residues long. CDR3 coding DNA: TGTGCCAGCAGTTCTAGCGGGAGGGCTAACGAGCAGTACTTC. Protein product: CASSSSGRANEQYF.

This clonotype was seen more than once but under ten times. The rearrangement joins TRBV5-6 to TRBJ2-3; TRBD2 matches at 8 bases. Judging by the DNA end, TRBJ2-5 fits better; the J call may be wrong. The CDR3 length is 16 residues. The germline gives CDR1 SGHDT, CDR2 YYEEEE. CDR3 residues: CASSLELAGMRETQYF. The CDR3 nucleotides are TGTGCCAGCAGCTTGGAATTAGCGGGAATGAGAGAGACCCAGTACTTC.

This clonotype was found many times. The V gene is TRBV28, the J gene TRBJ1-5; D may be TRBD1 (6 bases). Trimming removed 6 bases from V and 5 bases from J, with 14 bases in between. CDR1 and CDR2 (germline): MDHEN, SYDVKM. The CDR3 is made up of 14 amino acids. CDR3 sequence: CASRPHGGYQPQHF. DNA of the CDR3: TGTGCCAGCAGGCCCCACGGGGGCTATCAGCCCCAGCATTTT.

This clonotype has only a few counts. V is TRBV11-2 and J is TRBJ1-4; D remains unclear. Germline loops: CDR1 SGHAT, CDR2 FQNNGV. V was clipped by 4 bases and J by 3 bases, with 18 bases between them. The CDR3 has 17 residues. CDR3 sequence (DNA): TGTGCCAGCAGCTCGCATACCGGGATTAAACCTAATGAAAAACTGTTTTTT. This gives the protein CASSSHTGIKPNEKLFF.

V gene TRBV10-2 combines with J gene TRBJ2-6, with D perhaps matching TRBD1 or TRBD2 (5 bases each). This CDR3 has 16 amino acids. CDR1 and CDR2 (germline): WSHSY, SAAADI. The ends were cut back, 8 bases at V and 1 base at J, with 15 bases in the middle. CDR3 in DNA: TGCGCCAGCCGGGACCGGCAAGGGTCTGGGGCCAACGTCCTGACTTTC. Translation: CASRDRQGSGANVLTF.

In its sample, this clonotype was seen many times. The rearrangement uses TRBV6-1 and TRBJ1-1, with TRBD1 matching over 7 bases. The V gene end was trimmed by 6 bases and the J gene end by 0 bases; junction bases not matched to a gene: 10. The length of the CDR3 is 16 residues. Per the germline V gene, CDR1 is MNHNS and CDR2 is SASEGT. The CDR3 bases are TGTGCCAGCAGGAAGGGGGCACTTCTAATGAACACTGAAGCTTTCTTT. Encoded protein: CASRKGALLMNTEAFF.

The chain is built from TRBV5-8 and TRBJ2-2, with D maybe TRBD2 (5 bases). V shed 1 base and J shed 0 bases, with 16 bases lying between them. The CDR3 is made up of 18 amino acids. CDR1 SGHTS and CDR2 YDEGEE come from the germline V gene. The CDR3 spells CASSLRGRAFANTGELFF. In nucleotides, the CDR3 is TGTGCCAGCAGCTTGCGTGGGAGAGCCTTCGCGAACACCGGGGAGCTGTTTTTT.

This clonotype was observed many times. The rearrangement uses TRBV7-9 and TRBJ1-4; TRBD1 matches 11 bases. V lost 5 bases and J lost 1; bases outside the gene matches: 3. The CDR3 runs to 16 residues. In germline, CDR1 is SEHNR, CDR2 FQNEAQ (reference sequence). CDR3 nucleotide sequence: TGTGCCAGCAGCGACGGGACAGGGGGAACTAATGAAAAACTGTTTTTT. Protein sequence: CASSDGTGGTNEKLFF.

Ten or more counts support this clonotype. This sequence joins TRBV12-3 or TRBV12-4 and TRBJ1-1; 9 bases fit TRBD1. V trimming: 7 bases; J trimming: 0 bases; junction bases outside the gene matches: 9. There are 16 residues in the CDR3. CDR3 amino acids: CASNGGTGFMNTEAFF. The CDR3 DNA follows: TGTGCCAGCAACGGGGGGACAGGGTTCATGAACACTGAAGCTTTCTTT.

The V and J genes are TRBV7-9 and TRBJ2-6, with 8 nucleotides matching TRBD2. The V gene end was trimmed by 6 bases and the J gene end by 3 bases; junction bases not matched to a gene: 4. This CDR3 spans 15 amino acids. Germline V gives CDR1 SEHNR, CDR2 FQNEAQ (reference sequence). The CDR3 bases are TGTGCCAGCAGTCCGGGGGGGAATGGGGCCAACGTCCTGACTTTC. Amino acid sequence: CASSPGGNGANVLTF.

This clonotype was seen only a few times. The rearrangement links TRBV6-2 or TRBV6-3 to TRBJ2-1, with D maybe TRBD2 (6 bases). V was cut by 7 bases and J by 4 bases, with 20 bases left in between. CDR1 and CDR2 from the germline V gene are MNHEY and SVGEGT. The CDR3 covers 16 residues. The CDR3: CASKPLLAKPYNEQFF. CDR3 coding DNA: TGTGCCAGCAAACCACTCCTAGCGAAACCATACAATGAGCAGTTCTTC.

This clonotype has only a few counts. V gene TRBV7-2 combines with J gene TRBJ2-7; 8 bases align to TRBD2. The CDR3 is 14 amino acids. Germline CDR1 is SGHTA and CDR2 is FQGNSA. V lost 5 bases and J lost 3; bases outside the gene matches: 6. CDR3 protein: CASSPGRAVYEQYF. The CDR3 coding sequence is TGTGCCAGCAGCCCCGGGAGGGCCGTCTACGAGCAGTACTTC.

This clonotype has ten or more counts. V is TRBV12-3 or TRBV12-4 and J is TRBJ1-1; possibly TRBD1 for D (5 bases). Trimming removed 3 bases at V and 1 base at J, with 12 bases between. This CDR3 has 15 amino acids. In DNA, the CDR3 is TGTGCCAGCAGTTTGCCCAGACAGCAGAACACTGAAGCTTTCTTT. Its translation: CASSLPRQQNTEAFF.

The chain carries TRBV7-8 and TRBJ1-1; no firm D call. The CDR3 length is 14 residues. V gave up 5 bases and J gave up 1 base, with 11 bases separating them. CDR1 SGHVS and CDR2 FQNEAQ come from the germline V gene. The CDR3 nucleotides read TGTGCCAGCAGCCCACTCCTGGGGAACACTGAAGCTTTCTTT. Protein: CASSPLLGNTEAFF.

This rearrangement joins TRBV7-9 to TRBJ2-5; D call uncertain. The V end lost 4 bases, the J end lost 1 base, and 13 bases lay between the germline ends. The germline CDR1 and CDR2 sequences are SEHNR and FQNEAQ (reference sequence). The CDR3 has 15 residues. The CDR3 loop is CASSSPVWSQETQYF. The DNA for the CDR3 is TGTGCCAGCAGCTCCCCGGTGTGGAGCCAAGAGACCCAGTACTTC.

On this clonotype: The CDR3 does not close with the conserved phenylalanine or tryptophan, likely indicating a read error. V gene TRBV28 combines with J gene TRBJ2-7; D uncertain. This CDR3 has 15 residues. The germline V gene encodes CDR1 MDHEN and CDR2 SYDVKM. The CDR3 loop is CAISPTTRKLYEQYL. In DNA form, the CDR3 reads TGCGCCATCTCCCCCACGACCCGTAAGCTATACGAGCAGTACCTC.

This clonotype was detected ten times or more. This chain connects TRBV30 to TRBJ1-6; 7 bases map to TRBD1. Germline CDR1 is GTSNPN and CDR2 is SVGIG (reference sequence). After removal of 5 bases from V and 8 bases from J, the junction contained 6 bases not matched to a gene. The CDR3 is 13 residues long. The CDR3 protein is CAWERRGHSPLHF. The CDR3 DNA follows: TGTGCCTGGGAACGGAGGGGGCATTCACCCCTCCACTTT.

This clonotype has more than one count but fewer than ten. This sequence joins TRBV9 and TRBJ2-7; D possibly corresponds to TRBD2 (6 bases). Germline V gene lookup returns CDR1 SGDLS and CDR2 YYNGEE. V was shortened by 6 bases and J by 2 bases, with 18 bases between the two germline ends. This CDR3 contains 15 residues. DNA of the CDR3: TGTGCCAGCACACCCGGGACTCAAGCGGCCTACGAGCAGTACTTC. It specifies CASTPGTQAAYEQYF.